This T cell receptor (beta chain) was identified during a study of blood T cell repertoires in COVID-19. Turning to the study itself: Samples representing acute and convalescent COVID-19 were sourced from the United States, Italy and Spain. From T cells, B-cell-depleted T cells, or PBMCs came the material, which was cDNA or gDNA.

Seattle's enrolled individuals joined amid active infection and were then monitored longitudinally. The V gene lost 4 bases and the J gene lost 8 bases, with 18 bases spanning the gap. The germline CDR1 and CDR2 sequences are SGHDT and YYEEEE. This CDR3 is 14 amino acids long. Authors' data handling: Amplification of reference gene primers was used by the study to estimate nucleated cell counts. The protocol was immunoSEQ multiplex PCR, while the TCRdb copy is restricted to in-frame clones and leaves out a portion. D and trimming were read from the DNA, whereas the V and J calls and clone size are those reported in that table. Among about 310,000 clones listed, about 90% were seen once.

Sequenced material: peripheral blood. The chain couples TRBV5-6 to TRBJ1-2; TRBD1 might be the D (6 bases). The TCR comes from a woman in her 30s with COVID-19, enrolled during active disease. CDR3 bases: TGTGCCAGCAGCCCAGACGGGGGGGCGCAAGGCTACACCTTC. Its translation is CASSPDGGAQGYTF.